A single sample is the source of the 19 T cell receptor beta chains below, sequenced in a study of cytomegalovirus exposure and HLA in healthy donors. The PCR made use of 60 Vbeta and 13 Jbeta primers. TCRdb keeps only in-frame clones here, not all; method: immunoSEQ multiplex PCR. The sample carries 100,000 or so clones, about 80% recorded once. Sequencing input: PBMCs. The receptors were gathered from a female donor in good health and CMV-seronegative.

This chain links TRBV5-1 with TRBJ2-7, with TRBD2 matching 13 bases. V lost 4 bases and J lost 8; bases outside the gene matches: 6. Germline V CDR1 and CDR2: SGHRS, YFSETQ. The CDR3 is 14 amino acids. The CDR3 region is CASSPTSGGAQQYF. The CDR3 nucleotides read TGCGCCAGCAGCCCTACTAGCGGGGGGGCCCAGCAGTACTTC.

This clone has a count of ten or more. The CDR3: CASSVLAGEETQYF. In nucleotides, the CDR3 is TGTGCCAGCAGTGTACTAGCGGGGGAAGAGACCCAGTACTTC. V usage is TRBV6-1 and J usage is TRBJ2-5; 11 bases fit TRBD2. Germline V gives CDR1 MNHNS, CDR2 SASEGT. V was pared by 4 bases and J by 3 bases, with 1 base of the junction left unmatched. The CDR3 contains 14 residues.

The chain combines TRBV6-5 with TRBJ2-7, with 7 nucleotides matching TRBD1. The CDR3 sequence is 14 residues long. V was clipped by 1 base and J by 2 bases; unmatched bases: 2. The V gene's germline CDR1 is MNHEY and CDR2 SVGAGI. The CDR3 DNA reads TGTGCCAGCAGTTACTACAGGGGAACCTACGAGCAGTACTTC. It is translated as CASSYYRGTYEQYF.

On this clone itself: The same CDR3 arises from other DNA sequences in this sample as well. The chain uses TRBV7-6 and TRBJ2-3; no reliable D call. The CDR3 extends over 14 amino acids. Germline V gene data show CDR1 as SGHVS and CDR2 as FNYEAQ. Trimming took 1 base from V and 0 from J, leaving 5 bases between them. The CDR3 reads CASSLVSSTDTQYF. CDR3 nucleotides: TGTGCCAGCAGCTTAGTTTCTAGCACAGATACGCAGTATTTT.

This chain connects TRBV4-3 to TRBJ1-2; D possibly corresponds to TRBD1 (6 bases). The V gene's germline CDR1 is LGHNA and CDR2 YSLEER. The CDR3 length is 15 residues. Between the trimmed V and J ends, which lost 1 base and 8 bases, there was a span of 17 bases. The CDR3 DNA follows: TGCGCCAGCAGCCAAGGCGCATCGGGAGGGGGGGGCTACACCTTC. Encoded protein: CASSQGASGGGGYTF.

With respect to this clone: Compared with germline, one end of the junction differs, possibly owing to a read error. CDR3 DNA: TGTGCCAGTAGTATAGATACAATTAACTACGGCTACACCTTC. This codes for CASSIDTINYGYTF. The rearrangement joins TRBV19 to TRBJ1-2; D unclear. This CDR3 comprises 14 residues. The germline CDR1 and CDR2 sequences are LNHDA and SQIVND (reference sequence).

The V and J genes are TRBV9 and TRBJ1-1, with TRBD1 as a possible D gene (5 bases). The germline V gene has CDR1 SGDLS and CDR2 YYNGEE. The CDR3 length is 12 residues. The germline V and J ends were trimmed by 4 bases and 6 bases, with 10 bases remaining between them. CDR3 sequence (DNA): TGTGCCAGCAGCCCGACAGCCTCTGAAGCTTTCTTT. The encoded protein is CASSPTASEAFF.

V gene TRBV5-4 combines with J gene TRBJ2-3, with D possibly being TRBD1 (5 bases). This CDR3 region has 13 residues. Germline lookup yields CDR1 SGHNT and CDR2 YYREEE (reference sequence). Trimming cost V 2 bases and J 4 bases, with 8 bases left between them. This CDR3 is CASSFRVADTQYF. DNA for the CDR3: TGTGCCAGCAGCTTCAGGGTGGCAGATACGCAGTATTTT.

The chain links TRBV7-9 to TRBJ1-6, with 9 bases fitting TRBD1. The CDR3 loop spans 17 amino acids. CDR1 and CDR2 from the germline V gene are SEHNR and FQNEAQ (reference sequence). J was trimmed by 11 bases and V by 0 bases; bases with no gene match: 11. CDR3: CASSLAGRGQGFPPLHF. The CDR3 DNA is TGTGCCAGCAGCTTAGCTGGTCGGGGACAGGGTTTTCCACCCCTCCACTTT.

The CDR3 region has the DNA TGTGCCAGCAGTCCAATAGCGGGGGGGAGAGAGACCCAGTACTTC. Translation gives CASSPIAGGRETQYF. The chain has TRBV7-6 and TRBJ2-5; 11 positions match TRBD2. With V trimmed by 6 bases and J by 4 bases, 7 bases remained unmatched. The CDR3 runs to 15 residues. The germline gives CDR1 SGHVS, CDR2 FNYEAQ.

With regard to this clone: Other DNA sequences in this specimen translate into the identical CDR3. The chain employs TRBV19 and TRBJ1-3, with a weak D call TRBD1 (6 bases). CDR3 length: 14 amino acids. V was pared by 4 bases and J by 3 bases, with 10 bases between. Per the germline V gene, CDR1 is LNHDA and CDR2 is SQIVND (reference sequence). The CDR3 DNA is TGTGCCAGTAGTACGACAGGTTTTGGAAACACCATATATTTT. Translation: CASSTTGFGNTIYF.

The chain has TRBV19 and TRBJ1-1; TRBD1 matches at 8 bases. CDR1 and CDR2 (germline): LNHDA, SQIVND (reference sequence). There are 12 residues in the CDR3. J gave up 11 bases and V 0 bases, and 2 bases lay outside the gene matches. CDR3 DNA sequence: TGTGCCAGTAGTATAGATAACAGGGGGGCTTTCTTT. This gives the protein CASSIDNRGAFF.

The genes are TRBV30 and TRBJ1-1; D remains ambiguous. CDR1 is GTSNPN and CDR2 is SVGIG in the germline V gene (reference sequence). This CDR3 has 12 residues. V lost 2 bases, J lost 5 bases, and 9 bases lay in between. The CDR3 spells CAWSKTGTEAFF. DNA for the CDR3: TGTGCCTGGAGTAAAACCGGGACTGAAGCTTTCTTT.

The chain couples TRBV19 to TRBJ1-1, with 8 bases identical to TRBD1. V lost 4 bases and J lost 1; bases outside the gene matches: 2. The germline CDR1 and CDR2 sequences are LNHDA and SQIVND (reference sequence). The CDR3 contains 14 residues. The CDR3 DNA reads as TGTGCCAGTAGTACCGGACAGGGGAACACTGAAGCTTTCTTT. This gives the protein CASSTGQGNTEAFF.

The chain couples TRBV13 to TRBJ2-7; perhaps TRBD2 as D (5 bases). With 2 bases removed from V and 2 bases from J, the gap between germline ends came to 16 bases. CDR3 length equals 16 residues. Germline CDR1 and CDR2: PRHDT and FYEKMQ (reference sequence). CDR3 amino acids: CASSLNTPDGAYEQYF. The CDR3 nucleotides are TGTGCCAGCAGCTTAAATACTCCTGACGGGGCCTACGAGCAGTACTTC.

The CDR3 region has the DNA TGTGCCAGCAGCCGTAACAGGGGTGGCGCAGATACGCAGTATTTT. Amino acid sequence: CASSRNRGGADTQYF. V gene TRBV6-6 combines with J gene TRBJ2-3, with 7 nucleotides matching TRBD1. With V trimmed by 6 bases and J by 4 bases, 10 bases remained unmatched. In germline, CDR1 is MNHNY, CDR2 SVGAGI (reference sequence). The CDR3 has 15 residues.

This clone was seen just once. The chain carries TRBV5-1 and TRBJ2-3, with 16 bases identical to TRBD2. The V gene's germline CDR1 is SGHRS and CDR2 YFSETQ. Trimming cost V 3 bases and J 1 base; bases outside gene matches: 2. This CDR3 is 17 amino acids long. This CDR3 is CASSWGLAGGGTDTQYF. The CDR3 DNA reads as TGCGCCAGCAGCTGGGGACTAGCGGGGGGGGGCACAGATACGCAGTATTTT.

This CDR3 reads CASSLFFGDWGCADTQYF. For the CDR3, the DNA is TGTGCCAGCAGCTTGTTTTTTGGGGACTGGGGGTGTGCAGATACGCAGTATTTT. The chain has TRBV5-8 and TRBJ2-3; D possibly corresponds to TRBD2 (6 bases). The length of the CDR3 is 18 residues. Trimming took 1 base from V and 4 from J, leaving 22 bases between them. The germline gives CDR1 SGHTS, CDR2 YDEGEE.

This clone was observed a few times. The rearrangement links TRBV5-6 to TRBJ1-1; D may be TRBD1 (5 bases). The CDR3 sequence is 13 residues long. Per germline, CDR1 SGHDT and CDR2 YYEEEE. Trimming took 3 bases from V and 5 from J, leaving 11 bases between them. The CDR3 is CASSSGGRTEAFF. CDR3 nucleotides: TGTGCCAGCAGCTCTGGGGGGAGGACTGAAGCTTTCTTT.